The text below deals with one T cell receptor (beta chain). Germline CDR1 and CDR2: SEHNR and FQNEAQ (reference sequence). This CDR3 contains 13 residues. This entry comes from a study of T cells expressing NK-cell markers. 5'RACE template switching built TCR beta cDNA with unique molecular identifiers. TCRdb re-called the 5' RACE reads, yielding one record per CDR3 amino acid sequence without DNA. This sample's table has 120,000 to 150,000 distinct CDR3 sequences. The V gene is TRBV7-9, the J gene TRBJ1-1. This receptor was taken from a man aged 18 to 30 in good health. What was sequenced was blood T cells: a sorted CD56 or NKG2C T cell subset, CD4+ or CD8+ T cells, or bulk PBMC T cells (not recorded which). The CDR3 protein is CAGVGVMNTEAFF.